Presented here are 19 T cell receptor beta chains from one specimen sequenced in a study of blood T cell repertoires in COVID-19. The assay was immunoSEQ multiplex PCR, and TCRdb's table has in-frame clones only and misses some. Among 140,000 to 150,000 clones, roughly 85% were seen once, and the ten largest hold roughly 4.3%. Input material: PBMCs or T cells enriched from blood (not recorded which). The receptors originated from a middle-aged man who had recovered from COVID-19.

The V gene is TRBV6-2 or TRBV6-3, the J gene TRBJ2-7; TRBD2 matches at 9 bases. The J segment lost 5 bases and the V segment lost 6 bases, leaving 8 bases of the junction unmatched. CDR3 length equals 14 residues. Germline values: CDR1 MNHEY, CDR2 SVGEGT. The CDR3 here is CASSLSGSPHEQYF. For the CDR3, the DNA is TGTGCCAGCAGCCTTAGCGGGAGCCCCCACGAGCAGTACTTC.

CDR3 in amino acids: CASSQWTGRGCNQPQHF. The CDR3 bases are TGCGCCAGCAGTCAATGGACGGGCAGGGGTTGCAATCAGCCCCAGCATTTT. The V gene is TRBV23-1, the J gene TRBJ1-5; the D gene is possibly TRBD1 (6 bases). TRBV23-1 is reported as an ORF; its role is uncertain. The CDR3 sequence is 17 residues long. V was trimmed by 1 base and J by 2 bases, leaving 15 bases between them.

The genes are TRBV7-2 and TRBJ1-3, with D tentatively TRBD1 (5 bases). Trimming pared 1 base from V and 0 bases from J, leaving 7 bases between. The CDR3 has 15 amino acids. CDR1 SGHTA and CDR2 FQGNSA come from the germline V gene. CDR3: CASSLGGGSGNTIYF. CDR3 in DNA: TGTGCCAGCAGCTTAGGGGGGGGCTCTGGAAACACCATATATTTT.

The rearrangement joins TRBV15 to TRBJ1-4; D might be TRBD1 (6 bases). This CDR3 contains 13 residues. Trimming took 5 bases from V and 6 from J, leaving 10 bases between them. Germline CDR1 and CDR2: LNHNV and YYDKDF (reference sequence). CDR3 protein: CATSGGGDEKLFF. The CDR3 DNA reads as TGTGCCACCAGCGGCGGGGGCGATGAAAAACTGTTTTTT.

The chain links TRBV28 to TRBJ2-7; D is unresolved. Trimming left V 5 bases short and J 2 bases short, with 7 bases between. CDR3 length equals 12 residues. In germline, CDR1 is MDHEN, CDR2 SYDVKM. The chain's CDR3 is CASSVGAYEQYF. In DNA form, the CDR3 reads TGTGCCAGCAGTGTCGGTGCCTACGAGCAGTACTTC. The variable domain in full, with the rest retrieved from reference TRBV28 and TRBJ2-7, is DVKVTQSSRYLVKRTGEKVFLECVQDMDHENMFWYRQDPGLGLRLIYFSYDVKMKEKGDIPEGYSVSREKKERFSLILESASTNQTSMYLCASSVGAYEQYFGPGTRLTVT.

V usage is TRBV7-2 and J usage is TRBJ2-5; D might be TRBD1 (5 bases). The CDR3 is made up of 13 amino acids. V was cut by 9 bases and J by 5 bases, with 16 bases left in between. Germline V gene lookup returns CDR1 SGHTA and CDR2 FQGNSA. The CDR3, as DNA: TGTGCCAGTAGGGGTCGGGTAGAGGAGACCCAGTACTTC. Protein product: CASRGRVEETQYF.

The chain links TRBV28 to TRBJ2-7; maybe TRBD1 (6 bases). V shed 1 base and J shed 5 bases, with 12 bases lying between them. From germline, CDR1 is MDHEN and CDR2 SYDVKM. The CDR3 is 14 residues long. The CDR3 nucleotides are TGTGCCAGCAGTTTATACGGCAGGGACAACGAGCAGTACGTC. It codes for CASSLYGRDNEQYV.

This clone was observed once. The gene calls are TRBV7-2 and TRBJ2-1, with a tentative D call TRBD1 (6 bases). CDR1 is SGHTA and CDR2 is FQGNSA in the germline V gene. Trimming took off 6 bases at V and 2 bases at J, with 23 bases between the two ends. The CDR3 sequence is 18 residues long. The CDR3 DNA is TGTGCCAGCAGATTAAGCCCTTCGATACAGGGAACCTACAATGAGCAGTTCTTC. It codes for CASRLSPSIQGTYNEQFF.

The J gene is TRBJ2-7, the V gene TRBV10-3, with 8 nucleotides matching TRBD1. The CDR3 contains 15 residues. Germline V gives CDR1 ENHRY, CDR2 SYGVKD. V dropped 2 bases and J dropped 2; count of bases not matched to a gene: 5. For the CDR3, the DNA is TGTGCCATCAGTGAGGGACAGGGTAGACCCTACGAGCAGTACGTC. It translates to CAISEGQGRPYEQYV.

This clone has just one count. J is TRBJ2-5 and V is TRBV7-2; maybe TRBD1 (6 bases). Per germline, CDR1 SGHTA and CDR2 FQGNSA. The CDR3 consists of 13 residues. Deletions cut 4 bases from V and 7 bases from J, with 13 bases between. This CDR3 is CASSYQGPGTQYF. CDR3 sequence (DNA): TGTGCCAGCAGCTACCAGGGGCCGGGGACCCAGTACTTC. Together with reference TRBV7-2 and TRBJ2-5, the CDR3 gives the full variable domain: GAGVSQSPSNKVTEKGKDVELRCDPISGHTALYWYRQSLGQGLEFLIYFQGNSAPDKSGLPSDRFSAERTGGSVSTLTIQRTQQEDSAVYLCASSYQGPGTQYFGPGTRLLVL.

The gene calls are TRBV18 and TRBJ1-5; no clear D. CDR1 is KGHSH, CDR2 LQKENI, per germline. The V end was cut by 6 bases, the J end by 3 bases, with 12 bases between. The CDR3 has 14 residues. CDR3 DNA: TGTGCCAGCTCCCAAGCGGGATACAATCAGCCCCAGCATTTT. Encoded protein: CASSQAGYNQPQHF. Full variable domain (outside the CDR3, taken from reference TRBV18 and TRBJ1-5): NAGVMQNPRHLVRRRGQEARLRCSPMKGHSHVYWYRQLPEEGLKFMVYLQKENIIDESGMPKERFSAEFPKEGPSILRIQQVVRGDSAAYFCASSQAGYNQPQHFGDGTRLSIL.

This clone turned up a few times. The genes are TRBV28 and TRBJ1-2; 8 nucleotides line up with TRBD1. The CDR3 is made up of 14 amino acids. Trimming removed 2 bases from V and 5 bases from J; junction bases left unmatched: 4. Per the germline V gene, CDR1 is MDHEN and CDR2 is SYDVKM. The CDR3 sequence: CASSLPGQAYGYTF. The CDR3, as DNA: TGTGCCAGCAGTTTACCGGGACAGGCTTATGGCTACACCTTC.

The chain recombines TRBV2 with TRBJ2-5, with D perhaps TRBD1 (6 bases). V lost 3 bases and J lost 7, with 18 bases in between. Looked up from germline, CDR1 is SNHLY and CDR2 is FYNNEI. The CDR3 is 15 amino acids. CDR3 bases: TGTGCCAGCAGTGACCGGACAGAGAGCAAGGGGACCCAGTACTTC. Translated: CASSDRTESKGTQYF.

This rearrangement joins TRBV7-9 to TRBJ2-7; TRBD1 matches 8 bases. V lost 7 bases to trimming and J lost 3 bases; unmatched junction nucleotides: 8. The V gene's germline CDR1 is SEHNR and CDR2 FQNEAQ (reference sequence). There are 14 residues in the CDR3. The CDR3 DNA reads TGTGCCAGCAACCCATCGACAGGGGTCTACGAGCAGTACTTC. Amino acids: CASNPSTGVYEQYF.

The rearrangement uses TRBV14 and TRBJ1-1, with D unresolved. Germline-derived CDR1 and CDR2 are SGHDN and FVKESK. The V and J ends lost 0 bases and 3 bases respectively, with 8 bases between them. The CDR3 is 14 residues long. The CDR3 protein is CASSQEGAHTEAFF. The DNA for the CDR3 is TGTGCCAGCAGCCAAGAGGGAGCGCACACTGAAGCTTTCTTT.

The chain carries TRBV2 and TRBJ2-2, with D uncertain. V was trimmed by 5 bases and J by 1 base, leaving 8 bases between them. CDR1 and CDR2 (germline): SNHLY, FYNNEI. This CDR3 comprises 14 residues. In DNA, the CDR3 is TGTGCCAGCAGTTTGGCGGAGAACACCGGGGAGCTGTTTTTT. This translates into CASSLAENTGELFF.

The chain employs TRBV2 and TRBJ2-2, with 7 bases fitting TRBD2. Trimming cost V 5 bases and J 2 bases; bases outside gene matches: 5. The CDR3 runs to 15 residues. Per germline, CDR1 SNHLY and CDR2 FYNNEI. CDR3 loop: CASSPSGTNTGELFF. The CDR3 coding sequence is TGTGCCAGCAGTCCGAGCGGGACTAACACCGGGGAGCTGTTTTTT.

The CDR3 sequence is CAWSVRGYGYTF. CDR3 in DNA: TGTGCCTGGAGTGTACGGGGCTATGGCTACACCTTC. This chain uses TRBV30 with TRBJ1-2; no clear D. CDR1 is GTSNPN, CDR2 SVGIG, per germline (reference sequence). The CDR3 runs to 12 residues. V lost 0 bases and J lost 4, with 6 bases in between.

The chain joins TRBV19 to TRBJ2-3; D is unresolved. This CDR3 region has 13 residues. The V and J ends lost 5 bases and 5 bases respectively, with 11 bases between them. Germline V gives CDR1 LNHDA, CDR2 SQIVND (reference sequence). CDR3 coding DNA: TGTGCCAGTAGTTGGCAGGCCGAAGATACGCAGTATTTT. This encodes CASSWQAEDTQYF.